The clone carrying this TCR beta chain showed up just a few times. Its specificity is unknown. Donors were healthy Caucasian individuals from Russia aged roughly 6 to 95. This sample stems from a study of blood T cells in healthy people across ages. Study-level points and caveats: With donor CMV status unknown, expanded clonotype changes were possibly confounded.

The second PCR ran 7 to 11 cycles with a sample-barcoded 5' primer and J-beta primers. MiXCR, run by TCRdb on the 5' RACE reads, gives a single entry per CDR3 protein. The data show approximately 800,000 distinct CDR3 sequences, with roughly 25% seen just once and approximately 3.7% held by the top ten. This CDR3 is 14 amino acids long. Trimming removed 6 bases at V and 0 bases at J, with 12 bases between. From germline, CDR1 is SNHLY and CDR2 FYNNEI. The sample was also reused in another study, on T cells of mothers and their children.

The chain recombines TRBV2 with TRBJ2-7; D is possibly TRBD1 or TRBD2 (5 bases each). The sequenced sample was blood. This clonotype originated in a boy between 5 and 17 years old in good health. CDR3 in DNA: TGTGCCAGCAGAGAGGGGACGGTCTCCTACGAGCAGTACTTC. This codes for CASREGTVSYEQYF.